These 10 T cell receptor beta chains were all obtained from the same sample, sequenced in a study of radiotherapy plus CTLA-4 blockade in lung cancer. Clones were sequenced by immunoSEQ multiplex PCR, and TCRdb holds only the in-frame ones, with some missing. The profile shows 70,000 to 85,000 clones, nearly 75% of them singletons. The sample here was peripheral blood, taken from a patient treated with radiotherapy plus ipilimumab. The receptor source for this set is a human donor with non-small cell lung cancer whose response to radiotherapy plus ipilimumab could not be evaluated.

This clone was seen a handful of times. For the CDR3, the DNA is TGTGCCAGCAGCCAAGGACTAGCGGGAAAATACAATGAGCAGTTCTTC. Its translation is CASSQGLAGKYNEQFF. This chain links TRBV5-4 with TRBJ2-1; 12 nucleotides match TRBD2. With 4 bases clipped from V and 4 bases from J, the junction kept 6 bases outside the gene matches. The CDR3 contains 16 residues. Germline V lookup: CDR1 SGHNT, CDR2 YYREEE (reference sequence).

The chain combines TRBV6-5 with TRBJ1-1; D perhaps matches TRBD1 (6 bases). The ends were cut back, 6 bases at V and 6 bases at J, with 17 bases in the middle. The CDR3 totals 14 residues. Germline values: CDR1 MNHEY, CDR2 SVGAGI. CDR3 DNA: TGTGCCAGCAGGAAGACAGGTGCCCTTGCTGAAGCTTTCTTT. Protein product: CASRKTGALAEAFF.

The rearrangement links TRBV7-2 to TRBJ1-5; 7 bases match TRBD1. The length of the CDR3 is 14 residues. The germline CDR1 and CDR2 sequences are SGHTA and FQGNSA. V lost 6 bases and J lost 3; bases outside the gene matches: 5. The CDR3 DNA follows: TGTGCCAGCAGACGACAGGGAGACAATCAGCCCCAGCATTTT. Translating it yields CASRRQGDNQPQHF.

This clone was seen only a few times. The chain has TRBV4-2 and TRBJ1-4, with TRBD1 as a possible D gene (5 bases). The V and J ends lost 0 bases and 1 base respectively, with 9 bases between them. The length of the CDR3 is 16 residues. The germline V gene encodes CDR1 LGHNA and CDR2 YNFKEQ. This CDR3 reads CASSQDSGGTNEKLFF. The CDR3 coding sequence is TGTGCCAGCAGCCAAGATTCCGGGGGAACTAATGAAAAACTGTTTTTT.

This clone was observed once. The same CDR3 is also encoded by other DNA sequences in this sample. The rearrangement links TRBV9 to TRBJ1-6; 9 bases agree with TRBD1. The germline gives CDR1 SGDLS, CDR2 YYNGEE. This CDR3 contains 17 residues. V was clipped by 0 bases and J by 0 bases; unmatched bases: 1. The CDR3 protein is CASSVEGQGSYNSPLHF. The CDR3 DNA follows: TGTGCCAGCAGCGTAGAGGGACAGGGCTCCTATAATTCACCCCTCCACTTT.

The CDR3 is CASSVTGTSYEQYF. In DNA, the CDR3 is TGTGCCAGCAGTGTTACCGGGACTAGCTACGAGCAGTACTTC. V usage is TRBV6-1 and J usage is TRBJ2-7, with 8 bases identical to TRBD2. CDR1 MNHNS and CDR2 SASEGT come from the germline V gene. The length of the CDR3 is 14 residues. Trimming removed 4 bases from V and 3 bases from J; junction bases left unmatched: 5.

The rearrangement links TRBV6-6 to TRBJ1-5; D not certain. CDR3 size: 13 residues. Germline V gene lookup returns CDR1 MNHNY and CDR2 SVGAGI (reference sequence). V was shortened by 0 bases and J by 6 bases, with 6 bases between the two germline ends. The CDR3 bases are TGTGCCAGCAGTTACTCGATACTTCAGCCCCAGCATTTT. It translates to CASSYSILQPQHF.

The chain combines TRBV4-2 with TRBJ2-5; 15 bases line up with TRBD2. Germline-derived CDR1 and CDR2 are LGHNA and YNFKEQ. After removal of 4 bases from V and 2 bases from J, the junction contained 5 bases not matched to a gene. The CDR3 is made up of 17 amino acids. Here the CDR3 reads CASSLLGTSGGQETQYF. CDR3 DNA: TGTGCCAGCAGCCTACTAGGGACTAGCGGGGGGCAAGAGACCCAGTACTTC.

This chain uses TRBV12-5 with TRBJ2-7; D unclear. In germline, CDR1 is LGHNT, CDR2 FRNRAP. The CDR3 spans 12 residues. V was trimmed by 6 bases and J by 6 bases, leaving 12 bases between them. Here the CDR3 DNA reads TGTGCTAGTGGCGCCCTGGTCGGCGAGCAGTACTTC. This encodes CASGALVGEQYF.

The gene calls are TRBV7-7 and TRBJ2-5; tentative D call: TRBD1 (6 bases). Germline-derived CDR1 and CDR2 are SSHAT and FNYEAQ (reference sequence). Trimming left V 5 bases short and J 2 bases short, with 12 bases between. The CDR3 is 14 amino acids. The CDR3 region has the DNA TGTGCCAGCAGCCCTGTTCAGGGGCAAGAGACCCAGTACTTC. Protein: CASSPVQGQETQYF.